Below are 18 T cell receptor beta chains sequenced from a single sample in a study of blood T cell repertoires in COVID-19. The method was immunoSEQ multiplex PCR; TCRdb's version includes in-frame clones alone and lacks a portion of them. The data show about 310,000 clones, 89% seen once. Sequenced sample: PBMCs or T cells enriched from blood (not recorded which). The receptors were sampled from a woman between 40 and 55 years old who had recovered from COVID-19.

V gene TRBV7-2 combines with J gene TRBJ1-1; D unclear. Trimming removed 1 base at V and 3 bases at J, with 12 bases between. Germline CDR1 SGHTA, CDR2 FQGNSA. There are 15 residues in the CDR3. The CDR3 bases are TGTGCCAGCAGCTTAGAACGTGGAGCATACACTGAAGCTTTCTTT. It is translated as CASSLERGAYTEAFF.

The chain uses TRBV30 and TRBJ1-4; D gene ambiguous. Germline V gene sequence: CDR1 GTSNPN, CDR2 SVGIG (reference sequence). The V end was cut by 2 bases, the J end by 0 bases, with 10 bases between. This CDR3 is 15 amino acids long. The CDR3 here is CAWSYRGPTNEKLFF. In nucleotides, the CDR3 is TGTGCCTGGAGTTACCGAGGGCCAACTAATGAAAAACTGTTTTTT.

The rearrangement links TRBV3-1 (or the pseudogene TRBV3-2) to TRBJ1-4; TRBD1 aligns across 8 bases. V lost 6 bases and J lost 7; bases outside the gene matches: 10. The CDR3 has 15 amino acids. Germline assignment: CDR1 LGHDT and CDR2 YNNKEL (reference sequence). CDR3 protein: CASSRKTGVGEKLFF. The CDR3 DNA reads TGTGCCAGCAGTCGAAAGACAGGGGTAGGTGAAAAACTGTTTTTT.

This chain joins TRBV5-6 and TRBJ2-7; TRBD1 aligns across 11 bases. V shed 0 bases, J shed 5 bases, and the junction held 1 base outside the gene matches. Germline V gene sequence: CDR1 SGHDT, CDR2 YYEEEE. The CDR3 sequence is 14 residues long. The chain's CDR3 is CASSLGTGGHEQYF. The CDR3 DNA is TGTGCCAGCAGCTTGGGGACAGGGGGCCACGAGCAGTACTTC.

This clone has a single count. V gene TRBV29-1 combines with J gene TRBJ1-1; D possibly corresponds to TRBD1 (6 bases). The V and J ends lost 4 bases and 4 bases respectively, with 13 bases between them. Germline values: CDR1 SQVTM, CDR2 ANQGSEA. The CDR3 is 13 residues long. The CDR3 sequence is CSVAPQGTTEAFF. The CDR3, as DNA: TGCAGCGTTGCGCCACAGGGTACCACTGAAGCTTTCTTT.

This rearrangement joins TRBV15 to TRBJ1-2, with a tentative D call TRBD1 (6 bases). The CDR3 covers 15 residues. Germline lookup yields CDR1 LNHNV and CDR2 YYDKDF (reference sequence). V dropped 0 bases and J dropped 10 bases, with 18 bases sitting between them. This chain's CDR3 is CATSRDGQGLINYTF. The CDR3 bases are TGTGCCACCAGCAGAGATGGGCAGGGGCTTATTAACTACACCTTC.

Comment on this clone: This sample includes further DNA sequences coding for the same CDR3. The chain has TRBV9 and TRBJ1-2; the D is unclear. The CDR3 consists of 13 residues. Between the trimmed V and J ends, which lost 1 base and 2 bases, there was a span of 6 bases. Germline values: CDR1 SGDLS, CDR2 YYNGEE. This CDR3 is CASSVTGNYGYTF. DNA of the CDR3: TGTGCCAGCAGCGTAACCGGGAACTATGGCTACACCTTC.

This clone was recorded a few times. No DNA is shown, since the ends of the CDR3 on it are uncertain; the CDR3 is the one TCRdb lists. The V gene is TRBV21-1, the J gene TRBJ1-3; TRBD1, as called in the table, went unchecked against the DNA. TRBV21-1 is described as a pseudogene. Termini included, the CDR3 measures 17 amino acids. CDR3 sequence: CASSKGVGPGSGNTIYF.

This clone has only one observation. The V call is TRBV5-1, the J call TRBJ2-1; D gene uncertain. Per the germline V gene, CDR1 is SGHRS and CDR2 is YFSETQ. The germline V and J ends were trimmed by 0 bases and 0 bases, with 4 bases remaining between them. The CDR3 has 14 amino acids. The CDR3 DNA sequence: TGCGCCAGCAGCTTGGACAACTCCTACAATGAGCAGTTCTTC. Translation gives CASSLDNSYNEQFF.

V usage is TRBV19 and J usage is TRBJ1-5; 7 bases are a match to TRBD1. Looked up from germline, CDR1 is LNHDA and CDR2 is SQIVND (reference sequence). Germline trimming cut 5 bases from V and 0 bases from J; bases unmatched to any gene: 7. The CDR3 covers 16 residues. CDR3 sequence: CASSSAGGASNQPQHF. CDR3 DNA sequence: TGTGCCAGTAGTTCAGCAGGGGGTGCTAGCAATCAGCCCCAGCATTTT.

This chain links TRBV11-3 with TRBJ2-7, with 10 bases that match TRBD2. V was clipped by 5 bases and J by 0 bases; unmatched bases: 10. The CDR3 covers 17 residues. Per germline, CDR1 SGHNT and CDR2 YENEEA. The CDR3 region is CASSPRWASGSSYEQYF. In DNA form, the CDR3 reads TGTGCCAGCAGCCCCCGATGGGCTAGCGGGAGCTCCTACGAGCAGTACTTC.

The CDR3: CASSQIAPLTGSTGELFF. CDR3 nucleotides: TGTGCCAGCAGCCAAATTGCTCCTCTTACAGGGTCAACCGGGGAGCTGTTTTTT. V is TRBV3-1 (or the pseudogene TRBV3-2) and J is TRBJ2-2, with D possibly TRBD1 on 6 matching bases. V gave up 2 bases and J gave up 5 bases, with 21 bases separating them. This CDR3 is 18 amino acids long. Germline V CDR1 and CDR2: LGHDT, YNNKEL (reference sequence).

The chain combines TRBV25-1 with TRBJ2-1; a possible D gene is TRBD2 (6 bases). CDR1 MGHDK and CDR2 SYGVNS come from the germline V gene. This CDR3 comprises 15 residues. The ends were cut back, 6 bases at V and 2 bases at J, with 14 bases in the middle. CDR3 sequence reads: CASSPGGFAYNEQFF. CDR3 DNA sequence: TGTGCCAGCAGCCCCGGGGGATTCGCCTACAATGAGCAGTTCTTC. Together with reference TRBV25-1 and TRBJ2-1, the CDR3 gives the full variable domain: EADIYQTPRYLVIGTGKKITLECSQTMGHDKMYWYQQDPGMELHLIHYSYGVNSTEKGDLSSESTVSRIRTEHFPLTLESARPSHTSQYLCASSPGGFAYNEQFFGPGTRLTVL.

The gene calls are TRBV9 and TRBJ2-2; possibly TRBD2 for D (6 bases). V gave up 4 bases and J gave up 6 bases, with 13 bases separating them. The CDR3 runs to 14 residues. Looked up from germline, CDR1 is SGDLS and CDR2 is YYNGEE. CDR3 loop: CASSPGGGAGELFF. The DNA for the CDR3 is TGTGCCAGCAGCCCGGGCGGCGGGGCCGGGGAGCTGTTTTTT.

This sequence joins TRBV28 and TRBJ1-1, with a possible D match to TRBD1 (6 bases). The CDR3 has 15 residues. Germline V CDR1 and CDR2: MDHEN, SYDVKM. Trimming removed 2 bases at V and 7 bases at J, with 17 bases between. The chain's CDR3 is CASSLRLRGSDEAFF. CDR3 DNA sequence: TGTGCCAGCAGTTTACGGCTCAGGGGTAGCGATGAAGCTTTCTTT.

This clone was counted a few times. The rearrangement joins TRBV11-3 to TRBJ2-5; TRBD2 aligns across 12 bases. J lost 5 bases, V lost 6 bases, and 10 bases had no gene match. This CDR3 region has 16 residues. Germline V lookup: CDR1 SGHNT, CDR2 YENEEA. CDR3 nucleotide sequence: TGTGCCAGCAGGAATAGACTAGCGGGAGTCCGGGAGACCCAGTACTTC. Translating gives CASRNRLAGVRETQYF. Supplemented by reference TRBV11-3 and TRBJ2-5, the full variable domain reads EAGVVQSPRYKIIEKKQPVAFWCNPISGHNTLYWYLQNLGQGPELLIRYENEEAVDDSQLPKDRFSAERLKGVDSTLKIQPAELGDSAVYLCASRNRLAGVRETQYFGPGTRLLVL.

This clone was recorded only once. The CDR3 DNA reads as TGTGCCAGCAGTTACAGCAGGGTCAATCAGCCCCAGCATTTT. Protein product: CASSYSRVNQPQHF. V usage is TRBV6-2 or TRBV6-3 and J usage is TRBJ1-5, with a possible D match to TRBD1 (5 bases). The CDR3 consists of 14 residues. The ends were cut back, 2 bases at V and 3 bases at J, with 8 bases in the middle. Germline values: CDR1 MNHEY, CDR2 SVGEGT.

The chain joins TRBV5-1 to TRBJ2-2, with TRBD2 as a possible D gene (6 bases). Trimming left V 0 bases short and J 2 bases short, with 11 bases between. CDR3 size: 16 residues. Germline V gene data show CDR1 as SGHRS and CDR2 as YFSETQ. The CDR3 DNA follows: TGCGCCAGCAGCTTGGATGCTGCGGGAAACACCGGGGAGCTGTTTTTT. Its protein is CASSLDAAGNTGELFF.